This T cell receptor (beta chain) was found in a study of blood T cell repertoires in COVID-19. Study at large: Samples representing acute and convalescent COVID-19 were sourced from the United States, Italy and Spain.

The V and J ends lost 7 bases and 3 bases, in that order; junction bases with no gene match: 4. The CDR3 consists of 14 residues. Germline CDR1 is SQVTM and CDR2 is ANQGSEA. Some clones are missing from TCRdb's copy, which holds only in-frame ones; the method was immunoSEQ multiplex PCR. In the table there are 350,000 to 450,000 clones, around 90% of which are singletons. J is TRBJ2-2 and V is TRBV29-1; the match to TRBD1 covers 11 bases. This clonotype originated in a man between 40 and 49 years old with acute or convalescent COVID-19. Sequencing used peripheral blood. Here the CDR3 reads CSARGQGDTGELFF. The CDR3 DNA reads as TGCAGCGCTCGGGGACAGGGGGACACCGGGGAGCTGTTTTTT.